This T cell receptor beta chain was retrieved from a study of OX40 agonist ivuxolimab in advanced cancers. Some clones are missing from TCRdb's copy, which holds only in-frame ones; the method was immunoSEQ multiplex PCR. The repertoire includes about 58,000 clones, roughly 88% of them detected once, and more than 3% sits in the top ten. The receptor was derived from an adult with an advanced solid tumor such as melanoma, head and neck, liver or kidney cancer. Here the sequenced sample was CD4+ or CD8+ T cells sorted from blood, taken in a trial of the OX40 agonist ivuxolimab.

As DNA, the CDR3 is TGTGCCAGCAGCTCTCGGGCGGGGCTCTCCTACGAGCAGTACTTC. This codes for CASSSRAGLSYEQYF. The rearrangement uses TRBV5-5 and TRBJ2-7; TRBD2 might be the D (6 bases). V was clipped by 3 bases and J by 0 bases, with 13 bases between them. This CDR3 spans 15 amino acids. Germline V CDR1 and CDR2: SGHKS, YYEKEE (reference sequence).